This T cell receptor beta chain originates from a study of T cell responses to AZD1222 COVID-19 vaccine. Study observations and caveats: Following two doses of AZD1222, Spike-specific TCR breadth and depth rose. Sampled repertoires all dated from after the peak T cell response. Among vaccine-associated CD4 TCRs, coverage spanned spike, with dominance at 160-218 and 743-854. Baseline seropositivity occurred in only six AZD1222 recipients.

TCRdb keeps only in-frame clones here, not all; method: immunoSEQ multiplex PCR. The table records 99,000 or so clones, about 93% of them present only once. About this clone: Its antigen is not known.

This specimen consisted of peripheral blood, obtained on day 0 of AZD1222 vaccination. The TCR was taken from an adult in good health.

CDR3 in DNA: TGTGCCACCAGTGACCGGACTAGCGGGAGGGCCGATGAGCAGTTCTTC. As protein: CATSDRTSGRADEQFF. V usage is TRBV24-1 and J usage is TRBJ2-1, with 15 bases that match TRBD2. Germline V gene data show CDR1 as KGHDR and CDR2 as SFDVKD. V lost 4 bases, J lost 8 bases, and 5 bases stayed unmatched. This CDR3 spans 16 amino acids.